The entry below gives a single T cell receptor (beta chain) sequence along with its context. What it recognizes is unknown. The trim removed 1 base at V and 3 bases at J, leaving 3 bases unmatched. The CDR3 totals 14 residues. Germline CDR1 GTSNPN, CDR2 SVGIG (reference sequence). Treatment denoted: approximately 18 received Ad26.COV2.S at low or high dose, single or two shots; 5 received placebo; per-sample allocation not given. The study sampled participants on day 63 after the first vaccine or placebo injection. The study used a vaccine consisting of an Ad26 vector that expressed Wuhan-strain SARS-CoV-2 spike. The protocol was immunoSEQ multiplex PCR, while the TCRdb copy is restricted to in-frame clones and leaves out a portion. The table includes about 390,000 clones, less than 90% detected once. The sample originates from a study of Ad26.COV2.S vaccination and SARS-CoV-2 variants. Looking at the study overall: Ad26.COV2.S shots went into the muscle once or twice, 56 days apart. Findings and caveats of the study: Breadth of non-spike TCRs did not differ between vaccinees and placebo recipients.

V and J are TRBV30 and TRBJ1-5; 7 positions match TRBD1. This clonotype was obtained from a person aged 18-60 years who received the Ad26.COV2.S COVID-19 vaccine or a placebo. Material: peripheral blood, obtained in a trial of Ad26.COV2.S vaccine versus placebo. CDR3 amino acids: CAWSEGQPNQPQHF. The DNA for the CDR3 is TGTGCCTGGAGTGAGGGACAGCCCAATCAGCCCCAGCATTTT.